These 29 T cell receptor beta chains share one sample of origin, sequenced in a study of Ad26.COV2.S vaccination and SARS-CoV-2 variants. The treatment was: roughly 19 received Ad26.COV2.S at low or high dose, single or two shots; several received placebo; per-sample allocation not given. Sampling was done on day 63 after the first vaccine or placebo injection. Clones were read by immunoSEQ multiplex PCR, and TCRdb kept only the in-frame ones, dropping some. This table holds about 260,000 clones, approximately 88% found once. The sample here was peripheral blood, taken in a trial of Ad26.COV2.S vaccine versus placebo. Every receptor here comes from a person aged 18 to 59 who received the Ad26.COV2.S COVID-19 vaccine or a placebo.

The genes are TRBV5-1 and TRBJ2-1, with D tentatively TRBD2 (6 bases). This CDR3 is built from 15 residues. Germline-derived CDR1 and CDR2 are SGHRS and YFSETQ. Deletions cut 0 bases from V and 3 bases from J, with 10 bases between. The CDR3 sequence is CASSLVAEDYNEQFF. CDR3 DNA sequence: TGCGCCAGCAGCTTGGTAGCGGAAGACTACAATGAGCAGTTCTTC.

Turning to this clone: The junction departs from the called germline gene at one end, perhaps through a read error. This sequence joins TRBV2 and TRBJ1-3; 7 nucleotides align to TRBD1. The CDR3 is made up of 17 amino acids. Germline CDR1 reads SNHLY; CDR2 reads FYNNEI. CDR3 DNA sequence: TGTGCCAGCAGAGAAGGTCGGGGCAGGGGGACGGGAAACACCATATATTTT. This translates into CASREGRGRGTGNTIYF.

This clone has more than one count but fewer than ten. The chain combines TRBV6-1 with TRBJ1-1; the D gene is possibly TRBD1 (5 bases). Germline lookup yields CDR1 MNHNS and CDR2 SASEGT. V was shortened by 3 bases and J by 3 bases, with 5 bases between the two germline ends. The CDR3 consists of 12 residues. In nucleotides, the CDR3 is TGTGCCAGCAGTGAGGGGCACACTGAAGCTTTCTTT. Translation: CASSEGHTEAFF.

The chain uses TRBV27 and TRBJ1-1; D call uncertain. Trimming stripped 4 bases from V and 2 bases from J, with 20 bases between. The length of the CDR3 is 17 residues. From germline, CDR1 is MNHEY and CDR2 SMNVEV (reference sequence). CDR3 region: CASSSGRRSRINTEAFF. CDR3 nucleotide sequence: TGTGCCAGCAGTTCTGGGCGGCGGAGTCGTATTAACACTGAAGCTTTCTTT.

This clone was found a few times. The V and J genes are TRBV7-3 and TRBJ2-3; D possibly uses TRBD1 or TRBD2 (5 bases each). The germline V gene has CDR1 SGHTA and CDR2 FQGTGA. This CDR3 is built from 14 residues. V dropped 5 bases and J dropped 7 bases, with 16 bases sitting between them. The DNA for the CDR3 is TGTGCCAGCAGCGATTTCCGGGACGCCTATACGCAGTATTTT. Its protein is CASSDFRDAYTQYF.

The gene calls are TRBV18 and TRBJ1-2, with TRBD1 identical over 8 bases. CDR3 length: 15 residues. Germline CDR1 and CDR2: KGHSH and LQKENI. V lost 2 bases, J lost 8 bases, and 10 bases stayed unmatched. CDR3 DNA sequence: TGTGCCAGCTCACCATTCCGGGACAGGCTTTACGGCTACACCTTC. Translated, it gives CASSPFRDRLYGYTF. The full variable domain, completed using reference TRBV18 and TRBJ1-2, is NAGVMQNPRHLVRRRGQEARLRCSPMKGHSHVYWYRQLPEEGLKFMVYLQKENIIDESGMPKERFSAEFPKEGPSILRIQQVVRGDSAAYFCASSPFRDRLYGYTFGSGTRLTVV.

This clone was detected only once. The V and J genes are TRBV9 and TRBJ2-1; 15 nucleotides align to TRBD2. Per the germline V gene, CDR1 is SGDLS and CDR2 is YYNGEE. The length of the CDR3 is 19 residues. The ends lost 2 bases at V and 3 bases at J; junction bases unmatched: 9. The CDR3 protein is CASSVSGTSGGLGYNEQFF. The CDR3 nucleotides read TGTGCCAGCAGCGTTTCGGGGACTAGCGGGGGGTTAGGCTACAATGAGCAGTTCTTC.

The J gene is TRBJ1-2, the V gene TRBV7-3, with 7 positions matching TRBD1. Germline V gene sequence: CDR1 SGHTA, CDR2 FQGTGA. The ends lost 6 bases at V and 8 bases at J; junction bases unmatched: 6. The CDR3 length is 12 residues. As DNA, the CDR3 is TGTGCCAGCAGGGGAGGGGGCGTCGGCTACACCTTC. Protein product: CASRGGGVGYTF.

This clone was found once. The DNA of the CDR3 is TGCGCCAGCAGCCAAGACCTAAGCGGGAGCTCCTACAATGAGCAGTTCTTC. Protein sequence: CASSQDLSGSSYNEQFF. The rearrangement links TRBV4-1 to TRBJ2-1; 8 nucleotides line up with TRBD2. The V segment lost 0 bases and the J segment 0 bases; nucleotides outside the gene matches: 4. CDR3 length: 17 amino acids. Per germline, CDR1 MGHRA and CDR2 YSYEKL.

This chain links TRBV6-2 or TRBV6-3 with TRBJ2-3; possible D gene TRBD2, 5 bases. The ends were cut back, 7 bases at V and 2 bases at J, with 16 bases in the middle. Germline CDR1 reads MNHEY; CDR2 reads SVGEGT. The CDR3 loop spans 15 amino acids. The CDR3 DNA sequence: TGTGCCAGCACCCCCACTCAAGCGGTCACAGATACGCAGTATTTT. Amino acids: CASTPTQAVTDTQYF.

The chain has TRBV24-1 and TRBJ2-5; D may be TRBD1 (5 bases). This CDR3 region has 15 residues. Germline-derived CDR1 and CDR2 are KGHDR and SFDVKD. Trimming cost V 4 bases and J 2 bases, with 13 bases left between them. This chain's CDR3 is CATSDLLGAQETQYF. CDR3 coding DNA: TGTGCCACCAGTGACCTCCTAGGGGCGCAAGAGACCCAGTACTTC.

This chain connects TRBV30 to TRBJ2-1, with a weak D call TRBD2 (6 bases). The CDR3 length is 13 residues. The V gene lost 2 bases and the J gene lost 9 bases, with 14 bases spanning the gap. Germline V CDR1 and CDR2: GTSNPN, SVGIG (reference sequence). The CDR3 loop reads CAWSNFLEGEQFF. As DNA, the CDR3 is TGTGCCTGGAGTAATTTCCTGGAGGGTGAGCAGTTCTTC.

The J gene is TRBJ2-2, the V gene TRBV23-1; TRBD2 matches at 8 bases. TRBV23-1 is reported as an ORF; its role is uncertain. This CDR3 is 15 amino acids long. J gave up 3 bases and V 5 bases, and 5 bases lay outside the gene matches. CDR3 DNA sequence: TGCGCCAGCAGTGAGGCGGGGGGTTACACCGGGGAGCTGTTTTTT. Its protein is CASSEAGGYTGELFF.

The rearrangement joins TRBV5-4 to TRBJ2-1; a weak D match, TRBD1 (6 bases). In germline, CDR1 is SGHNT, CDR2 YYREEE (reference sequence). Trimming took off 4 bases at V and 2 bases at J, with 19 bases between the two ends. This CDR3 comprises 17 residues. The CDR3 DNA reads TGTGCCAGCAGCCCAGGGGCAGGGGTCGAGACCTACAATGAGCAGTTCTTC. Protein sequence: CASSPGAGVETYNEQFF.

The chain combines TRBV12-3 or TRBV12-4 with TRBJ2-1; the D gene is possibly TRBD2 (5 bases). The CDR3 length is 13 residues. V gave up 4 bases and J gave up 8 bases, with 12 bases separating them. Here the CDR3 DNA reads TGTGCCAGCAGTTCCCTGACCGGGGATGAGCAGTTCTTC. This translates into CASSSLTGDEQFF.

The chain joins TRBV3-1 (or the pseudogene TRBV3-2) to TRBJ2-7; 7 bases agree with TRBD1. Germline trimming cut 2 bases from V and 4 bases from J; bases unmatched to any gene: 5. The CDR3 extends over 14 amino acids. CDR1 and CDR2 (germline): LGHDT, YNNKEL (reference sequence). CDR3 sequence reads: CASSQRQGTYEQYF. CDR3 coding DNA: TGTGCCAGCAGCCAAAGACAGGGTACGTACGAGCAGTACTTC.

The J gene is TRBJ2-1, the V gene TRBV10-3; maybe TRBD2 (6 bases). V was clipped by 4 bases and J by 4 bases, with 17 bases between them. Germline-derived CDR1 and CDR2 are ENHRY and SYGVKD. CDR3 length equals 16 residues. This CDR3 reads CAISVRESAEYNEQFF. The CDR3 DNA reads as TGTGCCATCAGTGTGCGGGAATCGGCGGAGTACAATGAGCAGTTCTTC.

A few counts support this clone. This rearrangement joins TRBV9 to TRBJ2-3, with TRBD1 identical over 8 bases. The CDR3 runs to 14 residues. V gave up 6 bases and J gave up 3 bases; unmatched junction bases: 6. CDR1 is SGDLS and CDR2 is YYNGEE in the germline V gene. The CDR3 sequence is CASNTGQVTDTQYF. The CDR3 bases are TGTGCCAGCAACACGGGACAGGTTACAGATACGCAGTATTTT.

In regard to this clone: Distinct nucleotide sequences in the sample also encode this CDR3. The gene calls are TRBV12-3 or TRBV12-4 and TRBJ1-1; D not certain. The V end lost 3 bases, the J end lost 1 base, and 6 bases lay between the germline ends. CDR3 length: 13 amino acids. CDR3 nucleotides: TGTGCCAGCAGTTTCCAACCGAACACTGAAGCTTTCTTT. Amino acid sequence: CASSFQPNTEAFF.

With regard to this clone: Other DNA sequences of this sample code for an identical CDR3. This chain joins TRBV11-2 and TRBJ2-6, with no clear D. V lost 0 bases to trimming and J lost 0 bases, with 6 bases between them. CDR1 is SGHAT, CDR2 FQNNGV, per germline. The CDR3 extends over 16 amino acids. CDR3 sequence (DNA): TGTGCCAGCAGCTTAGATAGATACTCTGGGGCCAACGTCCTGACTTTC. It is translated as CASSLDRYSGANVLTF.

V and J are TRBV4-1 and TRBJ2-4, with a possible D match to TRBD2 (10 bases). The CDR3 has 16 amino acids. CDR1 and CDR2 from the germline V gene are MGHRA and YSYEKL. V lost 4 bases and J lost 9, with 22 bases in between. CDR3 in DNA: TGCGCCAGCAGCCCCGGGACAGGGACTAGCGAGAGCATTCAGTACTTC. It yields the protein CASSPGTGTSESIQYF.

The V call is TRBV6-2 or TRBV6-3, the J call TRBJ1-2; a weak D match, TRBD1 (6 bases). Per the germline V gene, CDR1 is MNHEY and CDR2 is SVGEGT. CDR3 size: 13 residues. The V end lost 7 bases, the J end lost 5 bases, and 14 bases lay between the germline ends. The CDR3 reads CASTPSDRYGYTF. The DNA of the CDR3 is TGTGCCAGCACCCCATCGGACAGATATGGCTACACCTTC.

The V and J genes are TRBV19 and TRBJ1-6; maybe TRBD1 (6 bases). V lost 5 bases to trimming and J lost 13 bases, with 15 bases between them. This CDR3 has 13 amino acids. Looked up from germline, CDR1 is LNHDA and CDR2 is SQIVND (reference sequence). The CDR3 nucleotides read TGTGCCAGTAGTCCCGGACAGAAACCGCCCCTCCACTTT. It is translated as CASSPGQKPPLHF.

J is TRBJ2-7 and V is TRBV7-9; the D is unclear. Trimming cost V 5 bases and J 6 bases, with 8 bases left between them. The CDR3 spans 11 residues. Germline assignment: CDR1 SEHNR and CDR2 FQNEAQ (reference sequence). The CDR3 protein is CASSPLGEQYF. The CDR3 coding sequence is TGTGCCAGCAGCCCGCTGGGCGAGCAGTACTTC. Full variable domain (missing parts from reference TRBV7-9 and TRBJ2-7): DTGVSQNPRHKITKRGQNVTFRCDPISEHNRLYWYRQTLGQGPEFLTYFQNEAQLEKSRLLSDRFSAERPKGSFSTLEIQRTEQGDSAMYLCASSPLGEQYFGPGTRLTVT.

This chain's CDR3 is CASSWGAGANVLTF. CDR3 in DNA: TGTGCCAGCAGTTGGGGGGCTGGGGCCAACGTCCTGACTTTC. This chain links TRBV28 with TRBJ2-6, with D tentatively TRBD2 (6 bases). Germline lookup yields CDR1 MDHEN and CDR2 SYDVKM. V lost 4 bases and J 2 bases, leaving 6 bases between the germline ends. The CDR3 sequence is 14 residues long.

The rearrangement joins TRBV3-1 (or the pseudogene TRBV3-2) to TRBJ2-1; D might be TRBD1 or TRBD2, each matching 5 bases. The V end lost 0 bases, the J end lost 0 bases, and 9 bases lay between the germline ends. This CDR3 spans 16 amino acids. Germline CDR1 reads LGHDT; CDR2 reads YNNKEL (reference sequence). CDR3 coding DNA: TGTGCCAGCAGCCAAGAGGGACGGAGCTCCTACAATGAGCAGTTCTTC. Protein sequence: CASSQEGRSSYNEQFF.

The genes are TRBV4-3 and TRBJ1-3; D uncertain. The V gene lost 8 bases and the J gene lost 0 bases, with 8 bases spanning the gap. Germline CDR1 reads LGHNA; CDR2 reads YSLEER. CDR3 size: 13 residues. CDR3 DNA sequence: TGCGCCAGCTCCTATTACTCTGGAAACACCATATATTTT. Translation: CASSYYSGNTIYF.

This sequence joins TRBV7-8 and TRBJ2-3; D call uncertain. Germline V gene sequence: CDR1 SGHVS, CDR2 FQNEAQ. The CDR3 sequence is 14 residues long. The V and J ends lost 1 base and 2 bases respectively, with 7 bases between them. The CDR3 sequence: CASSLDLPTDTQYF. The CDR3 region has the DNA TGTGCCAGCAGCTTAGATCTCCCCACAGATACGCAGTATTTT. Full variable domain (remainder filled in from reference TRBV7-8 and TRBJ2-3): GAGVSQSPRYKVAKRGQDVALRCDPISGHVSLFWYQQALGQGPEFLTYFQNEAQLDKSGLPSDRFFAERPEGSVSTLKIQRTQQEDSAVYLCASSLDLPTDTQYFGPGTRLTVL.

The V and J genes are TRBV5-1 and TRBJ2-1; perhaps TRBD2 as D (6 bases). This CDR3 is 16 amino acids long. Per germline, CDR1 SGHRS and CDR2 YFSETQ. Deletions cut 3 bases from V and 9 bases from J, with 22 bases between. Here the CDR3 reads CASSSQQVSMGGEQFF. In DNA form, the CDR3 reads TGCGCCAGCAGCTCCCAACAGGTGTCAATGGGAGGTGAGCAGTTCTTC. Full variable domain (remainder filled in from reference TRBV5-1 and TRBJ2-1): KAGVTQTPRYLIKTRGQQVTLSCSPISGHRSVSWYQQTPGQGLQFLFEYFSETQRNKGNFPGRFSGRQFSNSRSEMNVSTLELGDSALYLCASSSQQVSMGGEQFFGPGTRLTVL.